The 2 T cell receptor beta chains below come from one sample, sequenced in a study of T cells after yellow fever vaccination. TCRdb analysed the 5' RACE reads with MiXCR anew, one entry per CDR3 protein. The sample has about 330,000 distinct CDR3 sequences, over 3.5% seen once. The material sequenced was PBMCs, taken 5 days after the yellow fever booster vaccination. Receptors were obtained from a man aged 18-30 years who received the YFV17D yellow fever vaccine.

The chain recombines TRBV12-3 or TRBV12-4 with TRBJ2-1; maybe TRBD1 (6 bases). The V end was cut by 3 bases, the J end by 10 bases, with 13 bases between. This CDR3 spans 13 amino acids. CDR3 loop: CASSFGQKGEQFF. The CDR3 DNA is TGTGCCAGCAGTTTCGGACAGAAAGGAGAGCAGTTCTTC.

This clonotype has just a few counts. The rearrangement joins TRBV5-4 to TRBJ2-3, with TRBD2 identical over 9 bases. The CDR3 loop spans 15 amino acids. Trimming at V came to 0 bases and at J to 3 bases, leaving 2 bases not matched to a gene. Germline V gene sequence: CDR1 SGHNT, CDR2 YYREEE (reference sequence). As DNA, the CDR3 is TGTGCCAGCAGCTTGGAAACTAGCGGGACAGATACGCAGTATTTT. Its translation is CASSLETSGTDTQYF.